This T cell receptor beta chain appears in the sequencing data of a study of blood T cells in healthy people across ages. Germline CDR1 reads SGHRS; CDR2 reads YFSETQ. Trimming left V 2 bases short and J 7 bases short, with 10 bases between. This CDR3 comprises 13 residues. Study-wide points: With naive T cell percentage, TCR beta diversity showed a strong correlation. Older age went with lower TCR beta diversity per million T cells, in a roughly linear way.

Regarding this clonotype: Its antigen is not known.

Next came a second PCR, run for roughly 6 to 11 cycles, which used a sample-barcoded 5' primer along with a J-beta primer mix. TCRdb passed the 5' RACE reads through MiXCR, listing each CDR3 protein once. The sample includes 1,500,000 or so distinct CDR3 sequences, 35% to 45% of them seen just once. Isolated PBMCs totaled at least 6 million in each sample. Total RNA extraction produced at least 5 micrograms (per sample) for the study. Sequenced input: blood. This clonotype originated in a woman under 30 in good health. The rearrangement joins TRBV5-1 to TRBJ2-4; D could derive from TRBD1 or TRBD2 (5 bases each). The CDR3 loop is CASSFLGENIQYF. CDR3 DNA: TGCGCCAGCAGCTTTCTAGGGGAGAACATTCAGTACTTC.